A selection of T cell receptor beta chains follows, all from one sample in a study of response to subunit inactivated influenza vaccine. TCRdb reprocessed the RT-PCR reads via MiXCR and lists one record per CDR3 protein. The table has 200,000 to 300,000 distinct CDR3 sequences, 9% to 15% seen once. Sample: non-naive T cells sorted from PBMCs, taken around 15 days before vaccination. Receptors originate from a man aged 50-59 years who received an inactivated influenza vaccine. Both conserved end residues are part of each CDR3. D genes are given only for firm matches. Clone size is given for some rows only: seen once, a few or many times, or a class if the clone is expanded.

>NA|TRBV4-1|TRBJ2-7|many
TGCGCCAGCAGCCAAGTACAGGGTCAGGAGCAGTACTTC
CASSQVQGQEQYF
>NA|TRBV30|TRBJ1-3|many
TGTGCCTGGAGTAAAACCCTTGGAAACACCATATATTTT
CAWSKTLGNTIYF
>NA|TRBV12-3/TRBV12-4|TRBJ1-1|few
TGTGCCAGTGTAATCGTGGGGACTGAAGCTTTCTTT
CASVIVGTEAFF
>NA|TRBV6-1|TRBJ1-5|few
TGTGCCAGCAGTCCCCCAGGGACCCTAGGCAATCAGCCCCAGCATTTT
CASSPPGTLGNQPQHF
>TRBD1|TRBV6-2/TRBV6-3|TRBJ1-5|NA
TGTGCCAGCAGTTACTCGGCGCCCGGGACAGCTTCTTATAGCAATCAGCCCCAGCATTTT
CASSYSAPGTASYSNQPQHF
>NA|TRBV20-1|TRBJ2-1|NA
TGCTGTGCTAGGACTTTGGGGGAGGCAACCTACAATGAGCAGTTCTTC
CCARTLGEATYNEQFF
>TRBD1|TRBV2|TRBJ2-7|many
TGTGCCAGCACTTACCCGGGACAGGTCTCCTACGAGCAGTACTTC
CASTYPGQVSYEQYF
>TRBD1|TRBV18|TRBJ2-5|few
TGTGCCAGCTCACCGTCCCGGGACAGGGTAGAGACCCAGTACTTC
CASSPSRDRVETQYF
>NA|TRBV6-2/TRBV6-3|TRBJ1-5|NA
TGTGCCAGCACCCAGGGACGGGTTAATCAGCCCCAGCATTTT
CASTQGRVNQPQHF
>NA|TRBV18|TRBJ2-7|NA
TGTGCCAGCTCACCAACCCAAGGAAAAGTCTACGAGCAGTACTTC
CASSPTQGKVYEQYF
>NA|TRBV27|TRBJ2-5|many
TGTGCCAGCAGTTTTGGAGGGGTTGGGTACCAAGAGACCCAGTACTTC
CASSFGGVGYQETQYF
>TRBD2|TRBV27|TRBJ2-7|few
TGTGCCAGCAGTTTATCTAGCGGGGTTTATTACGAGCAGTACTTC
CASSLSSGVYYEQYF
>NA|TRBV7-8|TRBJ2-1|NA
TGTGCCAGCAGCTTATCCGGGCCACGTGGATGGCAGTTCTTC
CASSLSGPRGWQFF
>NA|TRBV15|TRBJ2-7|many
TGTGCCACCAGCAGACTTAAACTCCCCCCGGGACCCACACCCTCCTACGAGCAGTACTTC
CATSRLKLPPGPTPSYEQYF
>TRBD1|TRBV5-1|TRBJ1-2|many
TGCGCCAGCAGCTTTGAGACAGGGGGAAAGTATGGCTACACCTTC
CASSFETGGKYGYTF
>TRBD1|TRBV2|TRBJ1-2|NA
TGTGCCAGTGGGGGAGGGGGCAATGGCTACACCTTC
CASGGGGNGYTF
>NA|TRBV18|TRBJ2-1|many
TGTGCCAGCTCACCACCGAATTTGGATGAGCAGTTCTTC
CASSPPNLDEQFF
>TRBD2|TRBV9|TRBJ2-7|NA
TGTGCCAGCAGCGTAGATAGCGGGAGTGTCGAGCAGTACTTC
CASSVDSGSVEQYF
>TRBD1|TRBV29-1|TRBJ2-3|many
TGCAGCGTTGAAGACTTCCGACAGGGGGCGGCCACAGATACGCAGTATTTT
CSVEDFRQGAATDTQYF
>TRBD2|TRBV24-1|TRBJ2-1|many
TGTGCCACCAGTGATTCCAGCGGGATACACAATGAGCAGTTCTTC
CATSDSSGIHNEQFF
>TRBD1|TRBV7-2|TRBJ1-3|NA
TGTGCCAGCAGCTTAGCGGCAGGGGGAGGTGGAAACACCATATATTTT
CASSLAAGGGGNTIYF
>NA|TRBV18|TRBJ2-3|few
TGTGCCAGCTCACCATCCGCTAACACAGATACGCAGTATTTT
CASSPSANTDTQYF
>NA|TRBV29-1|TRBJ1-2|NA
TGCAGCGTTTGGGGTGAGCGTGGCTACACCTTC
CSVWGERGYTF
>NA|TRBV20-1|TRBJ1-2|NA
TGCAGTGCCAGGGACGTTCTCTATGGCTACACCTTC
CSARDVLYGYTF
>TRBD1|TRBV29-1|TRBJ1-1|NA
TGCAGCGTCCGACAGGGGTCGAGCACTGAAGCTTTCTTT
CSVRQGSSTEAFF
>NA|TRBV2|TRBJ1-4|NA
TGTGCCAGCCGATTAGGTCGCGGTGGATGGGAAAAACTGTTTTTT
CASRLGRGGWEKLFF
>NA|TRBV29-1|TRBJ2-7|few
TGCAGCGTCCGGACCGCAACCTACGAGCAGTACTTC
CSVRTATYEQYF
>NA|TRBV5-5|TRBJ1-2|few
TGTGCCAGCAGCTTGAATGCGGGGCTTAACTATGGCTACACCTTC
CASSLNAGLNYGYTF
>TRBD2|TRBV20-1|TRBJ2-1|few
TGCAGTGCTGATCGGTTTAGCGGGAAGGGTGGGGATGAGCAGTTCTTC
CSADRFSGKGGDEQFF